Shown below are 10 T cell receptor beta chains from a single sample sequenced in a study of blood T cell repertoires in COVID-19. Some clones are missing from TCRdb's copy, which holds only in-frame ones; the method was immunoSEQ multiplex PCR. This sample has 250,000 to 350,000 clones; about 92% occur once, and the top ten carry 2% to 3%. Sample: PBMCs or T cells enriched from blood (not recorded which). These receptors were obtained from a man between 60 and 75 years old who had recovered from COVID-19.

The genes are TRBV19 and TRBJ1-1; D unclear. Germline V lookup: CDR1 LNHDA, CDR2 SQIVND (reference sequence). There are 15 residues in the CDR3. The V end lost 4 bases, the J end lost 0 bases, and 12 bases lay between the germline ends. CDR3 in amino acids: CASSKRSGMNTEAFF. Written as DNA, the CDR3 is TGTGCCAGTAGTAAACGGTCAGGCATGAACACTGAAGCTTTCTTT.

The CDR3 protein is CASSLVSSGGYNEQFF. CDR3 bases: TGTGCCAGCAGCTTAGTGTCTAGCGGGGGTTACAATGAGCAGTTCTTC. The J gene is TRBJ2-1, the V gene TRBV7-6; TRBD2 aligns across 10 bases. The CDR3 covers 16 residues. With V trimmed by 1 base and J by 4 bases, 4 bases remained unmatched. Germline lookup yields CDR1 SGHVS and CDR2 FNYEAQ. Drawing the rest from reference TRBV7-6 and TRBJ2-1, the complete variable domain is GAGVSQSPRYKVTKRGQDVALRCDPISGHVSLYWYRQALGQGPEFLTYFNYEAQQDKSGLPNDRFSAERPEGSISTLTIQRTEQRDSAMYRCASSLVSSGGYNEQFFGPGTRLTVL.

This clone showed up just once. V gene TRBV5-1 combines with J gene TRBJ2-3; 8 positions agree with TRBD2. Trimming took 2 bases from V and 6 from J; bases not matched to a gene: 11. CDR1 SGHRS and CDR2 YFSETQ come from the germline V gene. The CDR3 has 16 residues. This chain's CDR3 is CASSLGSGIGSDTQYF. CDR3 sequence (DNA): TGCGCCAGCAGCTTAGGTAGCGGGATTGGGAGCGATACGCAGTATTTT.

The J gene is TRBJ1-2, the V gene TRBV9; 7 bases are a match to TRBD1. Germline loops: CDR1 SGDLS, CDR2 YYNGEE. V shed 2 bases and J 3 bases; nucleotides not matched to a gene: 1. The CDR3 loop spans 13 amino acids. The CDR3 reads CASSVGQDYGYTF. CDR3 sequence (DNA): TGTGCCAGCAGCGTCGGACAGGACTATGGCTACACCTTC.

The chain links TRBV7-8 to TRBJ2-1, with 12 bases that match TRBD2. The CDR3 consists of 16 residues. J lost 7 bases, V lost 6 bases, and 10 bases had no gene match. In germline, CDR1 is SGHVS, CDR2 FQNEAQ. The CDR3 DNA reads TGTGCCAGCAGACTAGCACGGACTAGCGGGATAAATGAGCAGTTCTTC. It specifies CASRLARTSGINEQFF.

This chain joins TRBV11-2 and TRBJ1-2, with 7 bases lining up with TRBD1. CDR3 length: 16 amino acids. With 5 bases clipped from V and 4 bases from J, the junction kept 13 bases outside the gene matches. From germline, CDR1 is SGHAT and CDR2 FQNNGV. The CDR3 is CASSRSSGTASYGYTF. CDR3 nucleotides: TGTGCCAGCAGCCGCTCCTCTGGGACAGCCTCCTATGGCTACACCTTC.

The V gene is TRBV5-1, the J gene TRBJ2-1, with 7 bases fitting TRBD1. V was pared by 3 bases and J by 7 bases, with 7 bases of the junction left unmatched. The CDR3 is made up of 14 amino acids. CDR1 SGHRS and CDR2 YFSETQ come from the germline V gene. The CDR3 loop reads CASSSTETGNEQFF. The CDR3 region has the DNA TGCGCCAGCAGCTCCACCGAGACAGGGAATGAGCAGTTCTTC.

This chain's CDR3 is CAISELMNTEAFF. Here the CDR3 DNA reads TGTGCCATCAGTGAGCTAATGAACACTGAAGCTTTCTTT. V is TRBV10-3 and J is TRBJ1-1; D remains unclear. Between the trimmed V and J ends, which lost 2 bases and 0 bases, there was a span of 4 bases. The CDR3 has 13 amino acids. Germline V gene data show CDR1 as ENHRY and CDR2 as SYGVKD.

V is TRBV2 and J is TRBJ1-1, with a weak D call TRBD1 (5 bases). The CDR3 has 11 residues. The V and J ends lost 11 bases and 6 bases respectively, with 13 bases between them. The germline V gene encodes CDR1 SNHLY and CDR2 FYNNEI. CDR3 bases: TGTGCCGGACAACGAGTGGCTGAAGCTTTCTTT. Its translation: CAGQRVAEAFF.

The chain couples TRBV9 to TRBJ2-5; D is unclear. Germline CDR1 reads SGDLS; CDR2 reads YYNGEE. V gave up 2 bases and J gave up 3 bases, with 14 bases separating them. This CDR3 is built from 15 residues. The CDR3 is CASSVQPNAEETQYF. CDR3 bases: TGTGCCAGCAGCGTGCAACCCAATGCAGAAGAGACCCAGTACTTC.